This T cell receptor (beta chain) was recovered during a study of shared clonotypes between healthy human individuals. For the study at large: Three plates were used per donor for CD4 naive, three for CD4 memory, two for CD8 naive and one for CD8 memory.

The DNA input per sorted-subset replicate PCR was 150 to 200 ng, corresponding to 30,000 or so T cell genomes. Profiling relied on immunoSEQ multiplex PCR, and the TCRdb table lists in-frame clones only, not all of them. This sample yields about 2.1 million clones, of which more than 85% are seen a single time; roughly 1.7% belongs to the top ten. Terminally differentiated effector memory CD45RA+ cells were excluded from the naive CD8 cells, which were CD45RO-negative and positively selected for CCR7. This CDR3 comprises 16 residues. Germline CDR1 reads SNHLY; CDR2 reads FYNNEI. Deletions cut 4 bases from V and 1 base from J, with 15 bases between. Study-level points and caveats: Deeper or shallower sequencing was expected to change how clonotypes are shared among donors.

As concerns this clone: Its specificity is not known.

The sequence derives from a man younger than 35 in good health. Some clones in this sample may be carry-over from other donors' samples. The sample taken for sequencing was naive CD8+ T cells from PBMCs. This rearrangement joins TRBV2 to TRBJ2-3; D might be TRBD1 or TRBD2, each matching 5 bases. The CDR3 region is CASSGGVRTRTDTQYF. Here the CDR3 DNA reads TGTGCCAGCAGTGGAGGGGTCAGGACTCGCACAGATACGCAGTATTTT.